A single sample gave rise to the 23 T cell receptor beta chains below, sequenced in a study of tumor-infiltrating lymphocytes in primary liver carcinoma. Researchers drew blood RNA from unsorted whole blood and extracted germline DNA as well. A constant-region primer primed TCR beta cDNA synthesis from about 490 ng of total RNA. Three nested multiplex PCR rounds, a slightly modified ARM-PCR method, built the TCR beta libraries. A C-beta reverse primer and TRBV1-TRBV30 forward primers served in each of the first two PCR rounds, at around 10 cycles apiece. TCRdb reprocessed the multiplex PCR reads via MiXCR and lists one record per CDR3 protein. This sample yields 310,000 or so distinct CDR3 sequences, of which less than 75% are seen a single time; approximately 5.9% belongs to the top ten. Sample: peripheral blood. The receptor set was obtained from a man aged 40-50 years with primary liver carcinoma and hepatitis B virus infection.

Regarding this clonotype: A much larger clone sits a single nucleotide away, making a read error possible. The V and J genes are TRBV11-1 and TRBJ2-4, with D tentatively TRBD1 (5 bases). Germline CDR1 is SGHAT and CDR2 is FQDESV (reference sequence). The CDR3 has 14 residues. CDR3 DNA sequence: TGTGTCAGCTCAGGGAATTTAGCCAAAAACATTCAGTACTTC. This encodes CVSSGNLAKNIQYF.

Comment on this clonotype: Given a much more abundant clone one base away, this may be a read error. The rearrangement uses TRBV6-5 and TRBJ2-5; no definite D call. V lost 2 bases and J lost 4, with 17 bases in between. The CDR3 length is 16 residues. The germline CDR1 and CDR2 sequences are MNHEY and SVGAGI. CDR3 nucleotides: TGTGCCAGCAGTTACCAAAAAAGAACAGTGTTAGAGACCCAGTACTTC. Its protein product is CASSYQKRTVLETQYF.

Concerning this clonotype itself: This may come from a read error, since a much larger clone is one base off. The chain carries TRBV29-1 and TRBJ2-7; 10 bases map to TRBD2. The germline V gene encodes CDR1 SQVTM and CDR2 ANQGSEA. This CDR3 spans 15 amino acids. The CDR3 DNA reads TGCAGCGTTGAATCCCAGCGGGAGGGTTCCTACGGGCAGTACTTC. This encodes CSVESQREGSYGQYF.

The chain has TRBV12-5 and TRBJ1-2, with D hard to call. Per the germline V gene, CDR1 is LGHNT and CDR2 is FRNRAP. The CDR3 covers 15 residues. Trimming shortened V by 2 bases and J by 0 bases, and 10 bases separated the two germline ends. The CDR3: CASGLPRQSNYGYTF. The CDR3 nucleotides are TGTGCTAGTGGTTTGCCTCGACAATCTAACTATGGCTACACCTTC. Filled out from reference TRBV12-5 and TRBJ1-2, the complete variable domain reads DARVTQTPRHKVTEMGQEVTMRCQPILGHNTVFWYRQTMMQGLELLAYFRNRAPLDDSGMPKDRFSAEMPDATLATLKIQPSEPRDSAVYFCASGLPRQSNYGYTFGSGTRLTVV.

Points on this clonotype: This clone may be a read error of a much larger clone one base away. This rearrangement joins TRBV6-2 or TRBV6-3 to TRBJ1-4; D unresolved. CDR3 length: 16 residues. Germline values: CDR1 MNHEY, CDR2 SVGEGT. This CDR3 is CASSYGPGGSTEKLLF. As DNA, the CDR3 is TGTGCCAGCAGTTACGGCCCGGGAGGGTCGACTGAAAAACTGTTATTT.

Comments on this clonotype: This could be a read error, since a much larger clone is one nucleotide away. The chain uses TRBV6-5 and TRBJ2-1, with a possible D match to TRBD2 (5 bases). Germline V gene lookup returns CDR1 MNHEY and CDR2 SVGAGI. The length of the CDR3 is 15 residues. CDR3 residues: CVSRSGLADNNEQFF. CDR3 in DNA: TGTGTCAGCAGGAGCGGACTGGCGGATAACAATGAGCAGTTCTTC.

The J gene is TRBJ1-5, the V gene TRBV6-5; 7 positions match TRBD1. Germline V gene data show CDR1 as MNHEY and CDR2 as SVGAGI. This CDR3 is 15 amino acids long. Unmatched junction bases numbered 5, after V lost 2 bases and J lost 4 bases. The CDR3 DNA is TGTGCCAGCAGTTACAGACAGGGCGGGAATCAGCCCCAGCATTTT. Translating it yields CASSYRQGGNQPQHF.

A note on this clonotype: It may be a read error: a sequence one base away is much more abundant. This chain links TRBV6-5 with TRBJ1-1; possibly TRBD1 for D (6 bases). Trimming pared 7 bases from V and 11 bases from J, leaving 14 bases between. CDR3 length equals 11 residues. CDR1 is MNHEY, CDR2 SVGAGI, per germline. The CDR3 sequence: CASTKGVWAFF. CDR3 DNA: TGTGCCAGCACCAAGGGGGTGTGGGCTTTCTTT.

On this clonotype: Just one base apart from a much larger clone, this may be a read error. Here the CDR3 reads CASSYLMDPPEAFF. CDR3 DNA: TGTGCCAGCAGTTACTTGATGGACCCCCCTGAAGCTTTCTTT. The chain employs TRBV6-5 and TRBJ1-1; D call uncertain. The CDR3 has 14 amino acids. V lost 1 base and J 6 bases, leaving 12 bases between the germline ends. Germline V gives CDR1 MNHEY, CDR2 SVGAGI.

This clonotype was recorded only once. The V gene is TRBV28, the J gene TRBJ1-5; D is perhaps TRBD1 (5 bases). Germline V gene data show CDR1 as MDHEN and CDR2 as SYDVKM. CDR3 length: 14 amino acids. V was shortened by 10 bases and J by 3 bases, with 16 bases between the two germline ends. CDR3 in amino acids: CANRKGEVNQPQHF. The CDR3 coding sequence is TGTGCCAACAGAAAAGGGGAAGTCAATCAGCCCCAGCATTTT. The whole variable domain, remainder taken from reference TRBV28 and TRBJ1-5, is DVKVTQSSRYLVKRTGEKVFLECVQDMDHENMFWYRQDPGLGLRLIYFSYDVKMKEKGDIPEGYSVSREKKERFSLILESASTNQTSMYLCANRKGEVNQPQHFGDGTRLSIL.

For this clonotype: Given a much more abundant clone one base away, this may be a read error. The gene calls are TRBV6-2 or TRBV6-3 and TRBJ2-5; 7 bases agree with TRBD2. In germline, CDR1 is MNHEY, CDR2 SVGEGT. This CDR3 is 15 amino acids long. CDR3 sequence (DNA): TGTGCCAACAGTCCCAGGACTAGGTACCAAGAGACCCAGTACTTC. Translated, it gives CANSPRTRYQETQYF.

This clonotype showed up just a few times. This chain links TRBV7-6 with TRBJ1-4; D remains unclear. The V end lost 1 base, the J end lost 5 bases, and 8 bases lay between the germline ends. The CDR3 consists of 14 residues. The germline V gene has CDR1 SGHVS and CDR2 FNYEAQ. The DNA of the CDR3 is TGTGCCAGCAGCTTAGGGACGGGGAATGAAAAACTGTTTTTT. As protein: CASSLGTGNEKLFF.

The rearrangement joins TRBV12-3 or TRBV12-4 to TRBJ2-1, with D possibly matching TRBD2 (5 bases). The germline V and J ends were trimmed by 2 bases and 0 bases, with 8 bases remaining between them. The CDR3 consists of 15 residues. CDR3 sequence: CASSLRSGSYNEQFF. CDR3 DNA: TGTGCCAGCAGTTTAAGGAGCGGCTCCTACAATGAGCAGTTCTTC.

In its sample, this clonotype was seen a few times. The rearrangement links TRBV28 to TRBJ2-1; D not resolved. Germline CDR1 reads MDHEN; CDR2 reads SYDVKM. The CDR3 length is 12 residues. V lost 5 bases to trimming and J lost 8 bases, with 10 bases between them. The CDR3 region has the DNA TGTGCCAGCAGTCTTCTGGGGTATGAGCAGTTCTTC. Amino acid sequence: CASSLLGYEQFF. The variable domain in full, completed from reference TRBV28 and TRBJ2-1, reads DVKVTQSSRYLVKRTGEKVFLECVQDMDHENMFWYRQDPGLGLRLIYFSYDVKMKEKGDIPEGYSVSREKKERFSLILESASTNQTSMYLCASSLLGYEQFFGPGTRLTVL.

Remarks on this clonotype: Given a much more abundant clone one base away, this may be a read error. Here the CDR3 reads CASSGGESVSPLHF. CDR3 DNA sequence: TGTGCCAGCAGTGGGGGCGAGTCAGTATCACCCCTCCACTTT. This chain links TRBV6-1 with TRBJ1-6, with D perhaps TRBD1 (5 bases). Germline V lookup: CDR1 MNHNS, CDR2 SASEGT. This CDR3 comprises 14 residues. V lost 4 bases and J 10 bases, leaving 14 bases between the germline ends.

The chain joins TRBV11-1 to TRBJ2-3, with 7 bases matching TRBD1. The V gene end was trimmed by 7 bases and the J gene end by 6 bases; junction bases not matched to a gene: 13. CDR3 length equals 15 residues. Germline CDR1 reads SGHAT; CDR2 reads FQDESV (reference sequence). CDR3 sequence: CASNITTGVVDTQYF. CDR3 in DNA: TGTGCCAGCAACATAACAACAGGGGTAGTGGATACGCAGTATTTT.

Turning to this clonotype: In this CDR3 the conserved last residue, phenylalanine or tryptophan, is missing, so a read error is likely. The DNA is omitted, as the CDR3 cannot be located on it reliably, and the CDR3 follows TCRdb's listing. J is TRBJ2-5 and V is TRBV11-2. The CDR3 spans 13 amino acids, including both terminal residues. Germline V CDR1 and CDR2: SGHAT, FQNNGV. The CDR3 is CASSLALQETRYL.

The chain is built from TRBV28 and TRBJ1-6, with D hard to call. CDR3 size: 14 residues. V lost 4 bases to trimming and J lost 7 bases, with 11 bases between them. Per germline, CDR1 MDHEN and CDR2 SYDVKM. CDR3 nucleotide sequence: TGTGCCAGCAGTTACCCAGCGGGCAATTCACCCCTCCACTTT. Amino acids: CASSYPAGNSPLHF. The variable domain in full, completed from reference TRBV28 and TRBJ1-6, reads DVKVTQSSRYLVKRTGEKVFLECVQDMDHENMFWYRQDPGLGLRLIYFSYDVKMKEKGDIPEGYSVSREKKERFSLILESASTNQTSMYLCASSYPAGNSPLHFGNGTRLTVT.

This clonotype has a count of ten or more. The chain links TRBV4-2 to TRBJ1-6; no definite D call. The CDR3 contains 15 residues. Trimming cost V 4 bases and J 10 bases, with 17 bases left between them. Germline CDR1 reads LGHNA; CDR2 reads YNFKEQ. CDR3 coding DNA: TGTGCCAGCAGCCTAACCCGGGCCGAGAACTCACCCCTCCACTTT. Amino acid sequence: CASSLTRAENSPLHF.

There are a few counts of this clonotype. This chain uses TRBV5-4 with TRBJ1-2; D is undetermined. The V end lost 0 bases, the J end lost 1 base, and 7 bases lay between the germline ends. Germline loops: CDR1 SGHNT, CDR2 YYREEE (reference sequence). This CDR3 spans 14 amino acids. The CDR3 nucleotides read TGTGCCAGCAGCTTGGGACAAAATAACTATGGCTACACCTTC. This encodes CASSLGQNNYGYTF.

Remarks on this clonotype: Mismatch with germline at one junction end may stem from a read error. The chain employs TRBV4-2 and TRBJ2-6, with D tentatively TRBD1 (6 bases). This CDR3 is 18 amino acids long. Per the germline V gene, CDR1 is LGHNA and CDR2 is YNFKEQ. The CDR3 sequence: CVSSLQQGDVSGANVLTF. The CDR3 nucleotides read TGTGTCAGCAGCCTTCAACAGGGTGATGTCTCTGGTGCCAACGTCCTGACTTTC.

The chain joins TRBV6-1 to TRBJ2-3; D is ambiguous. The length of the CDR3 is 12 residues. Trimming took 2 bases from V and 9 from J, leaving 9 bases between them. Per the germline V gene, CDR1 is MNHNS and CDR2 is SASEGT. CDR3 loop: CASSETDGTQYF. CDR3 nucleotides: TGTGCCAGCAGTGAAACAGATGGCACGCAGTATTTT.

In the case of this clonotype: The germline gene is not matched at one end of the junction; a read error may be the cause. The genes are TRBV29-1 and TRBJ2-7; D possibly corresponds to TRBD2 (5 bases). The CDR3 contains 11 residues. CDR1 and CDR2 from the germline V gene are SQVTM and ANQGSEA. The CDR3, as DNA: TGCAACGTTCGGGATGCCTATGAGCAGTACTTC. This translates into CNVRDAYEQYF.